These 25 T cell receptor beta chains were all obtained from the same sample, sequenced in a study of blood T cell repertoires in COVID-19. Sequencing was performed with immunoSEQ multiplex PCR; in TCRdb, only in-frame clones are kept and a portion is missing. The sample yields tens of thousands of clones, 87% seen once. Sample: peripheral blood. The receptor set was obtained from a woman at least 80 years old with COVID-19, enrolled during active disease.

This chain connects TRBV5-4 to TRBJ2-3, with 13 bases that match TRBD2. Germline V CDR1 and CDR2: SGHNT, YYREEE (reference sequence). The ends lost 0 bases at V and 13 bases at J; junction bases unmatched: 11. There are 16 residues in the CDR3. CDR3 loop: CASSLATSGGVDTKYF. Here the CDR3 DNA reads TGTGCCAGCAGCTTGGCCACTAGCGGGGGGGTGGATACCAAGTATTTT. Drawing the rest from reference TRBV5-4 and TRBJ2-3, the complete variable domain is ETGVTQSPTHLIKTRGQQVTLRCSSQSGHNTVSWYQQALGQGPQFIFQYYREEENGRGNFPPRFSGLQFPNYSSELNVNALELDDSALYLCASSLATSGGVDTKYFGPGTRLTVL.

V and J are TRBV7-2 and TRBJ2-3; TRBD2 matches 9 bases. The CDR3 is 16 amino acids. V gave up 0 bases and J gave up 7 bases; unmatched junction bases: 8. Germline V gives CDR1 SGHTA, CDR2 FQGNSA. The chain's CDR3 is CASSLAPSGGFNTQYF. The CDR3 bases are TGTGCCAGCAGCTTAGCGCCAAGCGGGGGGTTTAATACGCAGTATTTT.

The chain is built from TRBV7-2 and TRBJ2-6; TRBD1 might be the D (6 bases). Between the trimmed V and J ends, which lost 0 bases and 0 bases, there was a span of 9 bases. This CDR3 comprises 17 residues. Germline V gene lookup returns CDR1 SGHTA and CDR2 FQGNSA. The CDR3 DNA reads TGTGCCAGCAGCTTAGCGGGGGCCTCCTCTGGGGCCAACGTCCTGACTTTC. The encoded protein is CASSLAGASSGANVLTF. The full variable domain, with the rest looked up from reference TRBV7-2 and TRBJ2-6, is GAGVSQSPSNKVTEKGKDVELRCDPISGHTALYWYRQSLGQGLEFLIYFQGNSAPDKSGLPSDRFSAERTGGSVSTLTIQRTQQEDSAVYLCASSLAGASSGANVLTFGAGSRLTVL.

The rearrangement uses TRBV5-1 and TRBJ2-2, with 9 positions matching TRBD1. The CDR3 consists of 14 residues. Germline loops: CDR1 SGHRS, CDR2 YFSETQ. Trimming cost V 5 bases and J 2 bases; bases outside gene matches: 1. This chain's CDR3 is CASRGQGNTGELFF. CDR3 in DNA: TGCGCCAGCAGGGGACAGGGAAACACCGGGGAGCTGTTTTTT.

The chain employs TRBV6-5 and TRBJ2-7; unclear D gene. Looked up from germline, CDR1 is MNHEY and CDR2 is SVGAGI. The CDR3 covers 11 residues. V was shortened by 6 bases and J by 3 bases, with 6 bases between the two germline ends. The CDR3 bases are TGTGCCAGCAGCCGCAGCTACGAGCAGTACTTC. Its protein is CASSRSYEQYF.

This rearrangement joins TRBV3-1 (or the pseudogene TRBV3-2) to TRBJ2-5; D perhaps matches TRBD2 (7 bases). This CDR3 comprises 15 residues. The germline CDR1 and CDR2 sequences are LGHDT and YNNKEL (reference sequence). The V end lost 8 bases, the J end lost 5 bases, and 21 bases lay between the germline ends. CDR3 DNA sequence: TGTGCCAGCGGTAGGAGAGAGGGGGGGAAGGAGACCCAGTACTTC. Translating it yields CASGRREGGKETQYF.

V gene TRBV3-1 (or the pseudogene TRBV3-2) combines with J gene TRBJ2-3, with D hard to call. The CDR3 contains 13 residues. Deletions cut 0 bases from V and 5 bases from J, with 6 bases between. CDR1 and CDR2 (germline): LGHDT, YNNKEL (reference sequence). The CDR3 bases are TGTGCCAGCAGCCAAGATGGGCGAGATACGCAGTATTTT. It yields the protein CASSQDGRDTQYF.

The rearrangement joins TRBV19 to TRBJ2-2; maybe TRBD1 (5 bases). Germline-derived CDR1 and CDR2 are LNHDA and SQIVND (reference sequence). V was pared by 4 bases and J by 7 bases, with 16 bases between. CDR3 length equals 15 residues. The CDR3 sequence is CASSKYEGAGGELFF. The DNA for the CDR3 is TGTGCCAGTAGTAAATATGAAGGGGCCGGCGGGGAGCTGTTTTTT.

The chain couples TRBV18 to TRBJ1-2; no clear D gene. Trimming shortened V by 5 bases and J by 8 bases, and 15 bases separated the two germline ends. Germline lookup yields CDR1 KGHSH and CDR2 LQKENI. CDR3 size: 13 residues. The CDR3 loop reads CASSSSQTAGYTF. CDR3 in DNA: TGTGCCAGCTCATCTAGCCAGACGGCGGGCTACACCTTC.

V and J are TRBV7-9 and TRBJ2-1; D might be TRBD1 (6 bases). V was pared by 3 bases and J by 10 bases, with 19 bases between. Germline lookup yields CDR1 SEHNR and CDR2 FQNEAQ (reference sequence). The CDR3 has 15 residues. The CDR3 bases are TGTGCCAGCAGCTTTGTAGGGACAAGATCTAGGGAGCAGTTCTTC. This sequence encodes CASSFVGTRSREQFF.

This rearrangement joins TRBV9 to TRBJ1-5; D uncertain. The CDR3 is 13 residues long. Germline V gene lookup returns CDR1 SGDLS and CDR2 YYNGEE. The V end was cut by 0 bases, the J end by 4 bases, with 5 bases between. The DNA of the CDR3 is TGTGCCAGCAGCGTAGGGCCTAATCAGCCCCAGCATTTT. The encoded protein is CASSVGPNQPQHF.

This clone was detected only a few times. This chain joins TRBV2 and TRBJ1-2; TRBD1 matches 7 bases. The germline V gene has CDR1 SNHLY and CDR2 FYNNEI. The CDR3 runs 12 residues. Trimming removed 10 bases from V and 6 bases from J; junction bases left unmatched: 8. CDR3 coding DNA: TGTGCCATCTCCCGGGACAGTGATGGCTACACCTTC. As protein: CAISRDSDGYTF.

This sequence joins TRBV4-1 and TRBJ1-3, with D perhaps matching TRBD1 (5 bases). The CDR3 totals 15 residues. In germline, CDR1 is MGHRA, CDR2 YSYEKL. Trimming took 5 bases from V and 0 from J, leaving 11 bases between them. This chain's CDR3 is CASSFDRLSGNTIYF. The CDR3 DNA is TGCGCCAGCAGCTTCGACAGACTCTCTGGAAACACCATATATTTT.

The V and J genes are TRBV28 and TRBJ2-4, with 9 bases lining up with TRBD1. Per germline, CDR1 MDHEN and CDR2 SYDVKM. Trimming removed 5 bases from V and 3 bases from J; junction bases left unmatched: 5. The CDR3 consists of 15 residues. In DNA, the CDR3 is TGTGCCAGCAGTATACAGGGGGCTGGCAAAAACATTCAGTACTTC. Amino acid sequence: CASSIQGAGKNIQYF. Complete variable domain (other parts from reference TRBV28 and TRBJ2-4): DVKVTQSSRYLVKRTGEKVFLECVQDMDHENMFWYRQDPGLGLRLIYFSYDVKMKEKGDIPEGYSVSREKKERFSLILESASTNQTSMYLCASSIQGAGKNIQYFGAGTRLSVL.

This clone was observed a few times. The chain joins TRBV18 to TRBJ2-5; 7 nucleotides align to TRBD1. This CDR3 has 16 amino acids. In germline, CDR1 is KGHSH, CDR2 LQKENI. The V gene end was trimmed by 0 bases and the J gene end by 6 bases; junction bases not matched to a gene: 10. DNA for the CDR3: TGTGCCAGCTCACCACCGGGGACAGAGGGCGTAAAGACCCAGTACTTC. Translating gives CASSPPGTEGVKTQYF.

The V gene is TRBV4-2, the J gene TRBJ1-2, with D tentatively TRBD1 (6 bases). Germline V gene data show CDR1 as LGHNA and CDR2 as YNFKEQ. This CDR3 is 17 amino acids long. The V end lost 0 bases, the J end lost 1 base, and 15 bases lay between the germline ends. The CDR3 nucleotides are TGTGCCAGCAGCCAAGATGAGAAGGACAGCTTTAACTATGGCTACACCTTC. Its protein product is CASSQDEKDSFNYGYTF.

J is TRBJ2-1 and V is TRBV15, with TRBD2 matching 15 bases. The trim removed 3 bases at V and 2 bases at J, leaving 2 bases unmatched. CDR1 and CDR2 from the germline V gene are LNHNV and YYDKDF (reference sequence). The length of the CDR3 is 17 residues. CDR3 region: CATSSGLAGGTYNEQFF. In DNA, the CDR3 is TGTGCCACCAGCAGCGGACTAGCGGGGGGGACCTACAATGAGCAGTTCTTC.

As DNA, the CDR3 is TGTGCCAGCAGAGAGGGATCCTCCGGGGCCCTCCACTTT. Its protein is CASREGSSGALHF. This sequence joins TRBV2 and TRBJ1-6; D not certain. The CDR3 is 13 amino acids. Per germline, CDR1 SNHLY and CDR2 FYNNEI. V lost 6 bases, J lost 14 bases, and 17 bases lay in between.

The chain has TRBV7-9 and TRBJ2-3, with a tentative D call TRBD2 (6 bases). Trimming took off 0 bases at V and 2 bases at J, with 9 bases between the two ends. The CDR3 has 15 amino acids. Germline V gene sequence: CDR1 SEHNR, CDR2 FQNEAQ (reference sequence). The CDR3 DNA follows: TGTGCCAGCAGCTTAGCTAGCGGCGCCACAGATACGCAGTATTTT. It codes for CASSLASGATDTQYF. Looking up the rest from reference TRBV7-9 and TRBJ2-3 gives the full variable domain: DTGVSQNPRHKITKRGQNVTFRCDPISEHNRLYWYRQTLGQGPEFLTYFQNEAQLEKSRLLSDRFSAERPKGSFSTLEIQRTEQGDSAMYLCASSLASGATDTQYFGPGTRLTVL.

This chain uses TRBV5-6 with TRBJ2-1, with 10 bases fitting TRBD1. The germline CDR1 and CDR2 sequences are SGHDT and YYEEEE. V was clipped by 3 bases and J by 4 bases; unmatched bases: 4. The CDR3 is 15 amino acids. The CDR3 nucleotides read TGTGCCAGCAGCTACCCGGGACAGGGGTACAATGAGCAGTTCTTC. It translates to CASSYPGQGYNEQFF.

The V and J genes are TRBV4-1 and TRBJ1-3; D gene ambiguous. This CDR3 spans 15 amino acids. The germline V gene has CDR1 MGHRA and CDR2 YSYEKL. V gave up 1 base and J gave up 0 bases, with 7 bases separating them. The CDR3 loop reads CASSQVTNSGNTIYF. The CDR3 bases are TGCGCCAGCAGCCAAGTCACAAACTCTGGAAACACCATATATTTT.

V usage is TRBV6-2 or TRBV6-3 and J usage is TRBJ1-2; TRBD1 matches at 7 bases. Per germline, CDR1 MNHEY and CDR2 SVGEGT. V lost 6 bases, J lost 4 bases, and 8 bases stayed unmatched. This CDR3 contains 14 residues. The CDR3 sequence: CASSDPGQLYGYTF. CDR3 nucleotides: TGTGCCAGCAGCGATCCGGGACAGCTCTATGGCTACACCTTC.

This chain connects TRBV11-2 to TRBJ1-1; D gene unclear. The CDR3 has 18 amino acids. The V end lost 3 bases, the J end lost 0 bases, and 20 bases lay between the germline ends. From germline, CDR1 is SGHAT and CDR2 FQNNGV. This chain's CDR3 is CASSLVDEGPYLNTEAFF. The CDR3 coding sequence is TGTGCCAGCAGCTTGGTAGACGAGGGTCCTTACCTGAACACTGAAGCTTTCTTT. The variable domain in full, with the rest retrieved from reference TRBV11-2 and TRBJ1-1, is EAGVAQSPRYKIIEKRQSVAFWCNPISGHATLYWYQQILGQGPKLLIQFQNNGVVDDSQLPKDRFSAERLKGVDSTLKIQPAKLEDSAVYLCASSLVDEGPYLNTEAFFGQGTRLTVV.

The chain has TRBV5-1 and TRBJ2-1; 9 bases are shared with TRBD2. The CDR3 consists of 17 residues. Germline trimming cut 1 base from V and 8 bases from J; bases unmatched to any gene: 13. Germline values: CDR1 SGHRS, CDR2 YFSETQ. The CDR3 bases are TGCGCCAGCAGCTTGTTTTTCGGGCGGGGGGGCTTCGATGAGCAGTTCTTC. Translation: CASSLFFGRGGFDEQFF.

V is TRBV19 and J is TRBJ1-2; D possibly corresponds to TRBD1 (6 bases). The CDR3 consists of 13 residues. V was clipped by 4 bases and J by 4 bases, with 10 bases between them. The V gene's germline CDR1 is LNHDA and CDR2 SQIVND (reference sequence). CDR3 region: CASSKQGSYGYTF. Here the CDR3 DNA reads TGTGCCAGTAGTAAACAGGGCAGCTATGGCTACACCTTC.